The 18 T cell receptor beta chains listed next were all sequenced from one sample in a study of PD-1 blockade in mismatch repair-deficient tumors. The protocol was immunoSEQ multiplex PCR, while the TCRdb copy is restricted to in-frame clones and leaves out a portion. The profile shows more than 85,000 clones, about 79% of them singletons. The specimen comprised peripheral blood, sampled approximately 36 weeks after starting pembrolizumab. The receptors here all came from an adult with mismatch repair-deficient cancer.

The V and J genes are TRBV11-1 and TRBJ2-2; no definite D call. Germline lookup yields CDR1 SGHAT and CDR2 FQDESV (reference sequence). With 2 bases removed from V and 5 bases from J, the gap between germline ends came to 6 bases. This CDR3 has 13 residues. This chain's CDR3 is CASSLRGTGELFF. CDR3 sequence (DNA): TGTGCCAGCAGCTTACGTGGTACCGGGGAGCTGTTTTTT.

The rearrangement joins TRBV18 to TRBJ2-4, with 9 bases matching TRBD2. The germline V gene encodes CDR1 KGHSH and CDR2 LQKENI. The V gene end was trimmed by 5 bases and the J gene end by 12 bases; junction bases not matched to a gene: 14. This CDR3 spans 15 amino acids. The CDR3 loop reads CASSGGGGQGGHQYF. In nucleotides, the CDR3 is TGTGCCAGCTCAGGCGGGGGGGGCCAAGGAGGCCATCAGTACTTC.

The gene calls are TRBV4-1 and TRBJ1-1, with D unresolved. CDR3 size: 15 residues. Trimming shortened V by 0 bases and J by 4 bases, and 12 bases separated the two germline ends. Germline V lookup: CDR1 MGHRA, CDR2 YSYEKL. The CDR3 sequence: CASSQDSGVGTEAFF. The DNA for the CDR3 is TGCGCCAGCAGCCAAGATTCAGGTGTCGGCACTGAAGCTTTCTTT.

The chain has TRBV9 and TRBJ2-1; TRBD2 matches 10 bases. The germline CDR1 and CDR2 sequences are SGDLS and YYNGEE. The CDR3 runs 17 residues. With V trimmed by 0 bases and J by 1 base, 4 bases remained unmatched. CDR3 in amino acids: CASSVAGLAASYNEQFF. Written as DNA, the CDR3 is TGTGCCAGCAGCGTAGCTGGACTAGCGGCTTCCTACAATGAGCAGTTCTTC.

CDR3 nucleotide sequence: TGTGCCAGCAGTGAGTGGAAGGGGTACACCGGGGAGCTGTTTTTT. Encoded protein: CASSEWKGYTGELFF. This chain uses TRBV7-2 with TRBJ2-2; perhaps TRBD1 as D (5 bases). Germline CDR1 reads SGHTA; CDR2 reads FQGNSA. Trimming shortened V by 6 bases and J by 3 bases, and 14 bases separated the two germline ends. CDR3 length: 15 amino acids.

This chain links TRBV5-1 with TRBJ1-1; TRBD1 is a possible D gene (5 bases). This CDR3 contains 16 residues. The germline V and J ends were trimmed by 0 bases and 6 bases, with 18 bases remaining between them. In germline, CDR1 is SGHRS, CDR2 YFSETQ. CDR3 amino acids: CASSLDGGARGPEAFF. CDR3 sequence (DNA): TGCGCCAGCAGCTTGGATGGTGGGGCTAGAGGCCCTGAAGCTTTCTTT.

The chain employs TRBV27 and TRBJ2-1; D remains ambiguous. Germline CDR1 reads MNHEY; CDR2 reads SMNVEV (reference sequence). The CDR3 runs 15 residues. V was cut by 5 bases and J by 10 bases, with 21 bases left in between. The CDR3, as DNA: TGTGCCAGCAGTCACGACTCCTCCCCACGACGAGAGCAGTTCTTC. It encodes CASSHDSSPRREQFF.

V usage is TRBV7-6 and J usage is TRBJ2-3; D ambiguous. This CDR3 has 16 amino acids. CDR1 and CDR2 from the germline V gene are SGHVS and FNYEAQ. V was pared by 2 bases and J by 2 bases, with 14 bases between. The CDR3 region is CASSLNGVLVTDTQYF. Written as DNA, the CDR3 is TGTGCCAGCAGCTTAAATGGGGTCTTGGTCACAGATACGCAGTATTTT.

The CDR3 spells CASSHKVIRTGRYEQYF. DNA of the CDR3: TGTGCCAGCAGCCATAAAGTTATCAGGACAGGGCGCTACGAGCAGTACTTC. The chain links TRBV25-1 to TRBJ2-7, with TRBD1 matching 8 bases. Germline V gives CDR1 MGHDK, CDR2 SYGVNS. J gave up 3 bases and V 6 bases, and 16 bases lay outside the gene matches. This CDR3 comprises 17 residues.

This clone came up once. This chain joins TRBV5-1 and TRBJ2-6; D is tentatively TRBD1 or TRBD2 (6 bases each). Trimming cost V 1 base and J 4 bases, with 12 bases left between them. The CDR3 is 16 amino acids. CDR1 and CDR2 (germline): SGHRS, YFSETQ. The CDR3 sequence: CASSLTGARGANVLTF. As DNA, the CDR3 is TGCGCCAGCAGCTTGACGGGGGCGCGGGGGGCCAACGTCCTGACTTTC.

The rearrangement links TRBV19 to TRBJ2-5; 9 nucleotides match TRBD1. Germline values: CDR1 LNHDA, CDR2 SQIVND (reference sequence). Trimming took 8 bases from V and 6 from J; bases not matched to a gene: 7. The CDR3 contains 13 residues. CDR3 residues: CASARTGAKTQYF. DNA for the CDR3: TGTGCCAGTGCCCGGACAGGGGCGAAGACCCAGTACTTC.

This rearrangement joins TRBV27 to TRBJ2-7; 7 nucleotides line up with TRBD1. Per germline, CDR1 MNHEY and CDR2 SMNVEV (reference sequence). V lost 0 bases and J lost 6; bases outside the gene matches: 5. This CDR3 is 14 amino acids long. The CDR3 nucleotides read TGTGCCAGCAGTTTATCAGGGGGCCAGGGCGAGCAGTACTTC. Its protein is CASSLSGGQGEQYF.

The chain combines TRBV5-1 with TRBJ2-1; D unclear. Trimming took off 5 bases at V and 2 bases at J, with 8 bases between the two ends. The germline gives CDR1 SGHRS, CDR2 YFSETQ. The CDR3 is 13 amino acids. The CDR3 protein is CASRSEAYNEQFF. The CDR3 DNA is TGCGCCAGCAGGAGTGAGGCCTACAATGAGCAGTTCTTC.

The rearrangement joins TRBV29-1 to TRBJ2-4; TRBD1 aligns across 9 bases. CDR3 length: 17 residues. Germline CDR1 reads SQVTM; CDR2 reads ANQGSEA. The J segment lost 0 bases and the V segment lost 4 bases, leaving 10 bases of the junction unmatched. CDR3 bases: TGCAGCGTTGTGGGCGGGACAGGGTTAATAGCCAAAAACATTCAGTACTTC. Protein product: CSVVGGTGLIAKNIQYF.

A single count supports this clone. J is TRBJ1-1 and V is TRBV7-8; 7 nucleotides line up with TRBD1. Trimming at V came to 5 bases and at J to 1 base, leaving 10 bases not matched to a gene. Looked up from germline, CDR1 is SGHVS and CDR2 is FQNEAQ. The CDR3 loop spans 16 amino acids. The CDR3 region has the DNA TGTGCCAGCAGCGCCCCCCCAGGGGGGAGGAACACTGAAGCTTTCTTT. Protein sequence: CASSAPPGGRNTEAFF.

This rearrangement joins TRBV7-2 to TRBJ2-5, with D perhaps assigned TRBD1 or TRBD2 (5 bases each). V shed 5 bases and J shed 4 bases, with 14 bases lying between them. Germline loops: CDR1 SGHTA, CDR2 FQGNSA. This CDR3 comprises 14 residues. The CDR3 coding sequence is TGTGCCAGCAGCCGGGACCTAAGTGGAGAGACCCAGTACTTC. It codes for CASSRDLSGETQYF.

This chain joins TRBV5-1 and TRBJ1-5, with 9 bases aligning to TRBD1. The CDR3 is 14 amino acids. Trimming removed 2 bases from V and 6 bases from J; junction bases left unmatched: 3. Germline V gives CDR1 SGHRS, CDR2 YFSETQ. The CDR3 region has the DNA TGCGCCAGCAGCTTAACAGGGGGCGGTCAGCCCCAGCATTTT. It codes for CASSLTGGGQPQHF.

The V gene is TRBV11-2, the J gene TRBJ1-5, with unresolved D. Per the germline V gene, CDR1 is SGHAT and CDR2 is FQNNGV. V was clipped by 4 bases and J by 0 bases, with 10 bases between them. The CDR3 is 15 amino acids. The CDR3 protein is CASSSLTDSNQPQHF. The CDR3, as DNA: TGTGCCAGCAGCTCGTTAACAGATAGCAATCAGCCCCAGCATTTT.